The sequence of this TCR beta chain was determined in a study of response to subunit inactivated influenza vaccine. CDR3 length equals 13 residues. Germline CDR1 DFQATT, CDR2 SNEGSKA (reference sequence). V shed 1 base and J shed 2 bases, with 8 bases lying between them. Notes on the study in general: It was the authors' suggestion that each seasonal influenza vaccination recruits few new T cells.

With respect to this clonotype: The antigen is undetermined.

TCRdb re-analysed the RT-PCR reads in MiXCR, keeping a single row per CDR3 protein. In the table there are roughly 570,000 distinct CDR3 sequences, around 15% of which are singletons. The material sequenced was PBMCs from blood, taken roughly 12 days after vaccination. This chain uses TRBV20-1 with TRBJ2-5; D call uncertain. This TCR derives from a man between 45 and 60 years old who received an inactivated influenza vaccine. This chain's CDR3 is CSARGLLQETQYF. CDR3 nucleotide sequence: TGCAGTGCTAGAGGTCTCTTACAAGAGACCCAGTACTTC.